The 4 T cell receptor beta chains below come from one sample, sequenced in a study of neurological immune-mediated disorders. TCRdb redid the calling of the 5' RACE reads with MiXCR, one entry per CDR3 protein. This sample carries tens of thousands of distinct CDR3 sequences, roughly 9.7% of them seen once, and the ten largest clones take around an eighth. Specified time point: longitudinal time-point 2. The sample consisted of PBMCs. These receptors were taken from a man aged 25-40 years in good health.

The sample holds many counts of this clonotype. The V and J genes are TRBV7-9 and TRBJ1-1; 8 bases agree with TRBD1. V gave up 4 bases and J gave up 8 bases; unmatched junction bases: 9. The length of the CDR3 is 14 residues. CDR1 SEHNR and CDR2 FQNEAQ come from the germline V gene (reference sequence). The CDR3 protein is CASSSTGGVGEAFF. CDR3 sequence (DNA): TGTGCCAGCAGCTCTACAGGGGGGGTTGGCGAAGCTTTCTTT.

At least ten counts were recorded for this clonotype. For the CDR3, the DNA is TGCGCCAGCAGCTTGATGCTGCCGGGACAGGGGACCTCCTACGAGCAGTACTTC. Encoded protein: CASSLMLPGQGTSYEQYF. The chain carries TRBV5-1 and TRBJ2-7, with 10 bases matching TRBD1. Germline loops: CDR1 SGHRS, CDR2 YFSETQ. V shed 1 base and J 0 bases; nucleotides not matched to a gene: 10. The CDR3 spans 18 residues.

This clonotype has at least ten counts. The rearrangement joins TRBV12-3 or TRBV12-4 to TRBJ1-4; 8 bases fit TRBD1. The ends lost 5 bases at V and 5 bases at J; junction bases unmatched: 4. This CDR3 has 14 amino acids. The CDR3 sequence: CASSRTGTNEKLFF. The CDR3 coding sequence is TGTGCCAGCAGTCGGACAGGGACGAATGAAAAACTGTTTTTT.

This chain joins TRBV20-1 and TRBJ2-3; D gene ambiguous. From germline, CDR1 is DFQATT and CDR2 SNEGSKA (reference sequence). Trimming took 4 bases from V and 2 from J, leaving 10 bases between them. This CDR3 region has 13 residues. The CDR3 sequence: CSAKLGSTDTQYF. CDR3 DNA sequence: TGCAGTGCTAAACTGGGATCCACAGATACGCAGTATTTT.